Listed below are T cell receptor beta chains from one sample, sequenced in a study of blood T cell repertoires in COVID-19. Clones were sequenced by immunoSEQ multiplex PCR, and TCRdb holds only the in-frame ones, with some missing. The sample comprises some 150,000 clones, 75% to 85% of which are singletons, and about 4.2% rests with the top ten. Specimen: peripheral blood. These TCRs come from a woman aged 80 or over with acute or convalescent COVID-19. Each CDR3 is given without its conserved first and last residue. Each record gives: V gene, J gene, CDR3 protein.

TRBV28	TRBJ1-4	ASGDRADEKLF
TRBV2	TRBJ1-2	ARGLYGYGYT
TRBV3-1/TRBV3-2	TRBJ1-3	ASSLLLSGNTIY
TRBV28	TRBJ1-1	ASSLSLEDLNTEAF
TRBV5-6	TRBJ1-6	ASSLWQGLNSPLH
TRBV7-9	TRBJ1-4	ASSFFTGVEKLF
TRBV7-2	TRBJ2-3	ASSFRTSGRDAY
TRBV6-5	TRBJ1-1	ASSPWDREAF
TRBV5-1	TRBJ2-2	ASSLGHANTGELF
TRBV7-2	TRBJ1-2	ASSPIMTGGSGYT
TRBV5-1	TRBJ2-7	ASSFRDFTYEQY
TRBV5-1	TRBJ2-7	ASSFAQSGKTLEQY
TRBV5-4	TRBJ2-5	ASSLQLAGETQY
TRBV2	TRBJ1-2	ASSVRAGYT
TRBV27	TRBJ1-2	ASSFLGYT
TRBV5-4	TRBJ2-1	ASSDQGYEQF
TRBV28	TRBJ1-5	ASSTPGPQH
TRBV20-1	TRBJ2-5	SASRVMGGLETQY
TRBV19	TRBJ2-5	ASSGPRTGQETQY
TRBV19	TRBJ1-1	ASSPRQGNTEAF
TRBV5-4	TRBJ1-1	ASLDTLRNTEAF
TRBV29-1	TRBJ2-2	SVEGPTRTNTGELF
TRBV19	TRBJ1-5	ASSGSWGNQPQH
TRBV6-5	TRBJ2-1	ASSSGLAGVLI
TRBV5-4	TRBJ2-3	ASSWERYTDTQY
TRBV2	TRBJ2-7	ASSDLYYEQY
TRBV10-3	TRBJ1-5	AISESDKLAQPQH
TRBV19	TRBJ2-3	ASSITGTGGDTQY
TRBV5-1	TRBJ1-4	ASSFAGTGGGKLF
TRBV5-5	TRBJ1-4	ASSPTGFQSNEKLF
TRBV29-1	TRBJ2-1	SVDPLGTGGNNEQF
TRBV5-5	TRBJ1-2	ASSLADSIRYGYT
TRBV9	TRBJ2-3	ASSAVDSGGLTDTQY
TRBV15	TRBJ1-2	ATSRGPGQGDEGYT
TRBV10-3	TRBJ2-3	AISEAGTDTQY
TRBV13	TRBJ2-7	ASSTRGGAYEQY
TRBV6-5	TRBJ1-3	ASSRRGLSGNTIY
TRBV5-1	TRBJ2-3	ASSLRVVSSTDTQY
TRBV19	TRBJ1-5	ASLGQGNQPQH
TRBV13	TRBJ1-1	ASSLDRVNTEAF
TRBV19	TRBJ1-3	ASSIPGAGNTIY
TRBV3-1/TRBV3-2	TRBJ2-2	ASSQEWHTGELF
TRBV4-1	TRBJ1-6	ASSLRDRVNSPLH
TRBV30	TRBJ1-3	AWSRGGNTIY
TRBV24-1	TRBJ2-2	ATSRGAGELF
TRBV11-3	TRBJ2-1	ASSARGGLYNEQF
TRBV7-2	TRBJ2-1	ASSPGLAGGLSNEQF
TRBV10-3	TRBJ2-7	AISDPGGLYEQY
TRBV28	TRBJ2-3	ASSLSPGLGALTDTQY
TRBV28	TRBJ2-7	ASSLLAGGVDEQY
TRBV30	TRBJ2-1	AWSGLTGNEQF
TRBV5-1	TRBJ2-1	ASSLSGSVVYNEQF